This T cell receptor (beta chain) emerged from a study of CD8+CD57+ T cells in acquired aplastic anemia. Across the study: Average DNA yield from sorted CD4+ and CD8+ cells was around 3 ug.

Patients included in sequencing had previously demonstrated CD8+CD57+ cell expansion by flow cytometry. The enrolled patients all had severe acquired aplastic anemia. Patients were untreated when blood was sampled. Note on this clonotype: Its specificity is not known.

Broader study findings: Roughly 31 CD8+ CDR3 sequences were shared between patients and controls.

The V and J ends lost 2 bases and 0 bases respectively, with 8 bases between them. Per germline, CDR1 DFQATT and CDR2 SNEGSKA (reference sequence). CDR3 length equals 13 residues. TCR beta VDJ and CDR3 were profiled, and genomic DNA was the template. TCRdb used MiXCR to reprocess the reads, holding one entry per CDR3 protein. Here the sample spans around 150,000 distinct CDR3 sequences, over 70% being singletons. Sequenced material: sorted CD4+, CD8+, or CD8+CD57+ T cells (not recorded which) from PBMCs. V and J are TRBV20-1 and TRBJ2-7; D is ambiguous. The source is a human donor with aplastic anemia. CDR3 sequence: CSARRQLSYEQYF. The CDR3 nucleotides read TGCAGTGCTAGACGGCAGCTCTCCTACGAGCAGTACTTC.